What follows are 24 T cell receptor beta chains derived from one specimen sequenced in a study of blood T cell repertoires in COVID-19. Measured with immunoSEQ multiplex PCR; TCRdb has only the in-frame clones, and not every one. The table records around 400,000 clones, around nine tenths of them present only once. Sequencing was done on a sample of PBMCs or T cells enriched from blood (not recorded which). Receptors were obtained from a woman between 18 and 30 years old who had been exposed to COVID-19.

This rearrangement joins TRBV7-3 to TRBJ2-7; TRBD1 might be the D (5 bases). Germline CDR1 reads SGHTA; CDR2 reads FQGTGA. The CDR3 is 14 residues long. V was shortened by 2 bases and J by 3 bases, with 11 bases between the two germline ends. The CDR3 sequence is CASSLRSTDYEQYF. The DNA for the CDR3 is TGTGCCAGCAGCTTACGGTCGACAGACTACGAGCAGTACTTC.

This clone occurred a few times. This chain joins TRBV7-9 and TRBJ2-6, with 12 bases matching TRBD1. The CDR3 is made up of 19 amino acids. The germline gives CDR1 SEHNR, CDR2 FQNEAQ (reference sequence). Trimming took 4 bases from V and 4 from J; bases not matched to a gene: 11. The chain's CDR3 is CASSSLPGTGGPGANVLTF. The CDR3 region has the DNA TGTGCCAGCAGCTCGCTCCCTGGGACAGGGGGCCCAGGGGCCAACGTCCTGACTTTC.

This chain links TRBV5-4 with TRBJ1-1; D is unclear. V lost 0 bases to trimming and J lost 0 bases, with 12 bases between them. The CDR3 is 16 amino acids. Germline CDR1 is SGHNT and CDR2 is YYREEE (reference sequence). The CDR3 protein is CASSLVGGRMNTEAFF. CDR3 nucleotides: TGTGCCAGCAGCTTGGTCGGCGGAAGAATGAACACTGAAGCTTTCTTT.

The V and J genes are TRBV6-2 or TRBV6-3 and TRBJ2-1; 8 bases fit TRBD1. Germline V gene data show CDR1 as MNHEY and CDR2 as SVGEGT. V was clipped by 4 bases and J by 7 bases; unmatched bases: 3. This CDR3 comprises 13 residues. The CDR3 here is CASSSTGVNEQFF. CDR3 coding DNA: TGTGCCAGCAGTTCGACAGGGGTAAATGAGCAGTTCTTC.

The chain couples TRBV7-9 to TRBJ2-7; a weak D match, TRBD1 (6 bases). Trimming removed 6 bases from V and 0 bases from J, with 15 bases in between. The CDR3 covers 15 residues. Germline V gene lookup returns CDR1 SEHNR and CDR2 FQNEAQ (reference sequence). This CDR3 is CASSAGQSISYEQYF. The CDR3 nucleotides are TGTGCCAGCAGTGCCGGACAGTCCATCTCCTACGAGCAGTACTTC.

This clone appeared a single time. This chain uses TRBV28 with TRBJ2-7, with 7 bases lining up with TRBD1. The CDR3 length is 12 residues. Germline trimming cut 10 bases from V and 3 bases from J; bases unmatched to any gene: 6. Germline V gives CDR1 MDHEN, CDR2 SYDVKM. CDR3 in DNA: TGTGCCACTTTGGGACAGATCTACGAGCAGTACTTC. It is translated as CATLGQIYEQYF.

The rearrangement joins TRBV6-6 to TRBJ2-1, with D possibly matching TRBD1 (6 bases). From germline, CDR1 is MNHNY and CDR2 SVGAGI (reference sequence). The V end was cut by 0 bases, the J end by 7 bases, with 7 bases between. The CDR3 has 13 residues. CDR3 loop: CASSYSRGNEQFF. In nucleotides, the CDR3 is TGTGCCAGCAGTTACTCGAGGGGGAATGAGCAGTTCTTC.

The chain's CDR3 is CASSRRTGGMRGTQYF. CDR3 nucleotides: TGTGCCAGCAGTCGACGGACAGGGGGTATGCGGGGTACGCAGTATTTT. This chain uses TRBV6-2 or TRBV6-3 with TRBJ2-3; 10 bases align to TRBD1. V trimming: 5 bases; J trimming: 8 bases; junction bases outside the gene matches: 13. CDR1 and CDR2 from the germline V gene are MNHEY and SVGEGT. This CDR3 is 16 amino acids long.

CDR3 in DNA: TGTGCCAGCAGCTTAGCCTACGGAGGATCACCCCTCCACTTT. Translation: CASSLAYGGSPLHF. The rearrangement uses TRBV7-8 and TRBJ1-6; D remains ambiguous. Germline loops: CDR1 SGHVS, CDR2 FQNEAQ. V lost 0 bases to trimming and J lost 10 bases, with 10 bases between them. This CDR3 contains 14 residues.

This chain connects TRBV18 to TRBJ2-2; D ambiguous. Germline CDR1 is KGHSH and CDR2 is LQKENI. The CDR3 runs 15 residues. Trimming cost V 0 bases and J 6 bases, with 11 bases left between them. DNA for the CDR3: TGTGCCAGCTCACCACCTCCCTCTGTAGCCGGGGAGCTGTTTTTT. Protein sequence: CASSPPPSVAGELFF.

The chain employs TRBV29-1 and TRBJ2-1; TRBD2 aligns across 11 bases. Germline values: CDR1 SQVTM, CDR2 ANQGSEA. With 7 bases clipped from V and 4 bases from J, the junction kept 3 bases outside the gene matches. This CDR3 is built from 13 residues. The CDR3 reads CSAGLADYNEQFF. CDR3 DNA sequence: TGCAGCGCGGGACTAGCGGATTACAATGAGCAGTTCTTC.

V usage is TRBV11-3 and J usage is TRBJ2-2; 9 positions agree with TRBD1. With 1 base clipped from V and 6 bases from J, the junction kept 6 bases outside the gene matches. The CDR3 spans 16 residues. Germline values: CDR1 SGHNT, CDR2 YENEEA. CDR3 DNA: TGTGCCAGCAGCTTAGGGGGACAGGGATTGTCCGGGGAGCTGTTTTTT. Amino acids: CASSLGGQGLSGELFF.

The chain has TRBV5-1 and TRBJ2-3, with TRBD1 matching over 12 bases. This CDR3 has 17 amino acids. The V gene end was trimmed by 0 bases and the J gene end by 3 bases; junction bases not matched to a gene: 5. Germline lookup yields CDR1 SGHRS and CDR2 YFSETQ. Here the CDR3 DNA reads TGCGCCAGCAGCTTGGGCCGGGACAGGGGGCAGACAGATACGCAGTATTTT. Translated, it gives CASSLGRDRGQTDTQYF.

The rearrangement links TRBV15 to TRBJ2-5, with D hard to call. Germline CDR1 reads LNHNV; CDR2 reads YYDKDF (reference sequence). V was clipped by 0 bases and J by 0 bases, with 8 bases between them. The CDR3 loop spans 15 amino acids. For the CDR3, the DNA is TGTGCCACCAGCAGAGAAGCCGGGTACCAAGAGACCCAGTACTTC. Encoded protein: CATSREAGYQETQYF.

The chain joins TRBV10-3 to TRBJ1-2, with D possibly being TRBD1 (6 bases). CDR3 length: 14 residues. Trimming stripped 10 bases from V and 0 bases from J, with 15 bases between. Per germline, CDR1 ENHRY and CDR2 SYGVKD. The CDR3 bases are TGTGCCAGCGAGGGGGACGTCCCTAACTATGGCTACACCTTC. Its protein product is CASEGDVPNYGYTF.

V usage is TRBV28 and J usage is TRBJ1-1, with D perhaps TRBD1 (5 bases). The CDR3 sequence is 12 residues long. The germline V gene has CDR1 MDHEN and CDR2 SYDVKM. With 1 base removed from V and 8 bases from J, the gap between germline ends came to 8 bases. CDR3 loop: CASSLLSGEAFF. Written as DNA, the CDR3 is TGTGCCAGCAGTTTATTGTCAGGGGAAGCTTTCTTT.

V is TRBV10-3 and J is TRBJ1-2; D is unresolved. Germline assignment: CDR1 ENHRY and CDR2 SYGVKD. CDR3 length equals 14 residues. V was trimmed by 5 bases and J by 2 bases, leaving 12 bases between them. CDR3: CAISYTSINYGYTF. CDR3 bases: TGTGCCATCAGTTACACCAGTATAAACTATGGCTACACCTTC.

The chain recombines TRBV11-2 with TRBJ1-6; D is unclear. The CDR3 sequence is 18 residues long. Trimming took off 5 bases at V and 6 bases at J, with 23 bases between the two ends. CDR1 and CDR2 from the germline V gene are SGHAT and FQNNGV. The CDR3, as DNA: TGTGCCAGCAGCACTAGTGGACCGTGGCCCACCTCTAATTCACCCCTCCACTTT. This encodes CASSTSGPWPTSNSPLHF.

V and J are TRBV10-2 and TRBJ2-1, with D tentatively TRBD2 (7 bases). Germline V gene sequence: CDR1 WSHSY, CDR2 SAAADI. The germline V and J ends were trimmed by 10 bases and 4 bases, with 17 bases remaining between them. CDR3 length equals 14 residues. Here the CDR3 reads CATPAGEGYNEQFF. As DNA, the CDR3 is TGCGCCACTCCGGCAGGGGAGGGGTACAATGAGCAGTTCTTC.

The chain is built from TRBV28 and TRBJ2-7, with D hard to call. CDR3 size: 13 residues. V lost 5 bases to trimming and J lost 3 bases, with 11 bases between them. Germline CDR1 MDHEN, CDR2 SYDVKM. The CDR3 protein is CASSAPGYYEQYF. The CDR3 DNA reads as TGTGCCAGCAGTGCCCCGGGTTACTACGAGCAGTACTTC.

The V call is TRBV4-2, the J call TRBJ1-4, with D possibly TRBD1 on 5 matching bases. This CDR3 has 15 amino acids. Looked up from germline, CDR1 is LGHNA and CDR2 is YNFKEQ. V dropped 0 bases and J dropped 11 bases, with 16 bases sitting between them. The CDR3: CASSQEDRTIGKLFF. Written as DNA, the CDR3 is TGTGCCAGCAGCCAAGAAGACAGAACAATCGGGAAACTGTTTTTT.

The chain recombines TRBV12-5 with TRBJ1-1; D call uncertain. CDR3 length: 15 residues. Trimming cost V 8 bases and J 3 bases, with 19 bases left between them. Germline V gene data show CDR1 as LGHNT and CDR2 as FRNRAP. The CDR3 nucleotides read TGTGCTAGTAGTGGCTCGTCGGGATACGACACTGAAGCTTTCTTT. Translation: CASSGSSGYDTEAFF.

The chain carries TRBV28 and TRBJ2-7, with 7 bases that match TRBD1. V shed 6 bases, J shed 7 bases, and the junction held 9 bases outside the gene matches. The CDR3 totals 13 residues. Germline CDR1 reads MDHEN; CDR2 reads SYDVKM. The DNA of the CDR3 is TGTGCCAGCAGGCAAACCGGGACAGAGGAGCAGTACTTC. The encoded protein is CASRQTGTEEQYF.

Only a few counts were recorded for this clone. The V gene is TRBV30, the J gene TRBJ1-6, with unresolved D. The CDR3 has 14 residues. V was clipped by 0 bases and J by 7 bases, with 10 bases between them. The germline V gene encodes CDR1 GTSNPN and CDR2 SVGIG (reference sequence). The CDR3 DNA sequence: TGTGCCTGGAGTGTGGAGGTTGGGAATTCACCCCTCCACTTT. Its protein product is CAWSVEVGNSPLHF. The entire variable domain, with the rest obtained from reference TRBV30 and TRBJ1-6, is as follows: SQTIHQWPATLVQPVGSPLSLECTVEGTSNPNLYWYRQAAGRGLQLLFYSVGIGQISSEVPQNLSASRPQDRQFILSSKKLLLSDSGFYLCAWSVEVGNSPLHFGNGTRLTVT.